The following is a T cell receptor beta chain sequence with its context. Its specificity is not known. This entry is derived from a study of tumor-infiltrating lymphocytes in localized non-small cell lung cancer. Study-wide findings and caveats: Available tissue quantity limited TCR sequencing to a patient subset. Recurrence-free survival showed no association with tumor T-cell fraction.

Some clones are missing from TCRdb's copy, which holds only in-frame ones; the method was immunoSEQ multiplex PCR. The sample contains tens of thousands of clones, 80% of which appear only once. Looked up from germline, CDR1 is DFQATT and CDR2 is SNEGSKA (reference sequence). V was clipped by 6 bases and J by 8 bases, with 11 bases between them. The CDR3 loop spans 11 amino acids. The TCR comes from a human donor with non-small cell lung cancer. The chain has TRBV20-1 and TRBJ2-1; weak D call: TRBD2 (5 bases). Sequencing was performed on lung tumor tissue. The chain's CDR3 is CSASLGDEQFF. The DNA of the CDR3 is TGCAGTGCGTCACTAGGCGATGAGCAGTTCTTC.